Each of the 26 T cell receptor beta chains below was sequenced from the same sample in a study of CXCR3-negative and CXCR3-positive naive CD8 T cells. Antigen specificity for these receptors is unknown. cDNA libraries for TRB were generated by 5' RACE incorporating UMI labels. No DNA is given; TCRdb re-called the 5' RACE reads and lists each CDR3 protein once. Recorded here are tens of thousands of distinct CDR3 sequences; the top ten clones represent less than 0.85%. Broader study findings: CXCR3-negative naive cells had less hydrophobic TRB CDR3s than did CXCR3-positive naive cells.

Source material: naive CXCR3+ CD8+ T cells from blood. Regarding subset: CD45RO-CCR7+CD27+CD95- naive CD8+ T cells expressing CXCR3 (TNR3+). The receptors originated from a human donor in good health. Some clones in this sample may be carry-over from other donors' samples.

The chain couples TRBV6-2 or TRBV6-3 to TRBJ1-5. Germline V gene lookup returns CDR1 MNHEY and CDR2 SVGEGT. This CDR3 comprises 12 residues. CDR3 amino acids: CASSGLNQPQHF.

The chain joins TRBV6-6 to TRBJ2-3; with no DNA, the TCRdb D assignment of TRBD2 cannot be verified. Germline CDR1 MNHNY, CDR2 SVGAGI (reference sequence). The CDR3 contains 14 residues. CDR3 loop: CAPLAGVGEDTQYF.

V and J are TRBV3-1 and TRBJ1-5; TCRdb lists TRBD1, though no DNA is available to test this call. CDR1 is LGHDT, CDR2 YNNKEL, per germline (reference sequence). The CDR3 is made up of 14 amino acids. The CDR3 sequence: CASSRDRGIQPQHF.

V usage is TRBV27 and J usage is TRBJ2-7; TCRdb designates TRBD2, a call that cannot be tested without DNA. Germline V gives CDR1 MNHEY, CDR2 SMNVEV (reference sequence). The CDR3 covers 14 residues. The CDR3 protein is CASSLGKVGGKQYF.

CDR3: CASSYSAGLNQPQHF. The chain employs TRBV6-4 and TRBJ1-5; the TCRdb D gene call, TRBD1, has no DNA to confirm it. The CDR3 sequence is 15 residues long. Germline V gene data show CDR1 as MRHNA and CDR2 as SNTAGT.

The CDR3 sequence is CATSSRQQAPYEQYF. The gene calls are TRBV15 and TRBJ2-7; the D gene TCRdb calls, TRBD1, cannot be checked with no DNA. Germline-derived CDR1 and CDR2 are LNHNV and YYDKDF (reference sequence). The CDR3 has 15 amino acids.

The rearrangement links TRBV6-6 to TRBJ2-5; without DNA, the TCRdb call of TRBD2 cannot be checked. The CDR3 runs 16 residues. From germline, CDR1 is MNHNY and CDR2 SVGAGI (reference sequence). The CDR3 spells CASSYSALADQETQYF.

The chain employs TRBV15 and TRBJ2-1. Germline assignment: CDR1 LNHNV and CDR2 YYDKDF (reference sequence). The CDR3 is 14 amino acids. The CDR3: CATSYDATYNEQFF.

V gene TRBV28 combines with J gene TRBJ2-3. This CDR3 is built from 14 residues. Germline lookup yields CDR1 MDHEN and CDR2 SYDVKM. CDR3 residues: CASSLTVMTDTQYF.

The V call is TRBV6-2 or TRBV6-3, the J call TRBJ2-7; TCRdb's D call of TRBD2 is untestable without DNA. The CDR3 is made up of 14 amino acids. Per the germline V gene, CDR1 is MNHEY and CDR2 is SVGEGT. The CDR3: CASNRRTNSYEQYF.

The genes are TRBV28 and TRBJ2-1; TCRdb picks TRBD1, but there is no DNA to check that call. The CDR3 has 15 residues. The V gene's germline CDR1 is MDHEN and CDR2 SYDVKM. The CDR3 sequence is CASSSQPRTGNEQFF.

V usage is TRBV20-1 and J usage is TRBJ2-7; TCRdb proposes TRBD1, but this gene call is untestable without DNA. This CDR3 has 15 amino acids. Germline V CDR1 and CDR2: DFQATT, SNEGSKA (reference sequence). The CDR3 spells CSARDGEGMIYEQYF.

The chain is built from TRBV5-1 and TRBJ2-1; TCRdb picks TRBD2, but there is no DNA to check that call. CDR1 SGHRS and CDR2 YFSETQ come from the germline V gene. The CDR3 is 16 amino acids. CDR3 region: CASSVPGLASYNEQFF.

The CDR3 sequence is CASSPRSPNTDTQYF. The chain links TRBV12-3 or TRBV12-4 to TRBJ2-3; TCRdb gives TRBD2 as the D gene, but with no DNA this cannot be confirmed. This CDR3 is 15 amino acids long.

CDR3 sequence reads: CAISDREETQYF. The genes are TRBV10-3 and TRBJ2-5. This CDR3 is 12 amino acids long. Germline values: CDR1 ENHRY, CDR2 SYGVKD.

The chain uses TRBV5-1 and TRBJ2-5; lacking DNA, the TRBD1 call made by TCRdb goes unchecked. This CDR3 has 14 residues. Germline CDR1 reads SGHRS; CDR2 reads YFSETQ. CDR3 amino acids: CASSTGAFQETQYF.

The chain combines TRBV28 with TRBJ1-5; as DNA is missing, the TRBD1 call by TCRdb cannot be tested. The CDR3 runs to 14 residues. Germline V gene sequence: CDR1 MDHEN, CDR2 SYDVKM. The CDR3 loop is CASSVQGVNQPQHF.

The V and J genes are TRBV5-1 and TRBJ2-7; with no DNA, the TCRdb D assignment of TRBD1 cannot be verified. The CDR3 length is 16 residues. Germline V gene lookup returns CDR1 SGHRS and CDR2 YFSETQ. CDR3 sequence reads: CASSDIQGASTYEQYF.

The V and J genes are TRBV25-1 and TRBJ2-1. The CDR3 length is 11 residues. The germline V gene encodes CDR1 MGHDK and CDR2 SYGVNS. The CDR3 sequence is CASSYNKEPFF.

J is TRBJ2-7 and V is TRBV15. CDR1 is LNHNV and CDR2 is YYDKDF in the germline V gene (reference sequence). The CDR3 runs to 11 residues. CDR3: CATSDSYEQYF.

The V and J genes are TRBV28 and TRBJ2-7; TCRdb gives TRBD1 as the D gene, but with no DNA this cannot be confirmed. The germline V gene has CDR1 MDHEN and CDR2 SYDVKM. The CDR3 sequence is 14 residues long. CDR3 sequence reads: CASSPPGSSYEQYF.

The chain joins TRBV4-3 to TRBJ2-7; TCRdb selects TRBD2, and the lack of DNA leaves this call unchecked. The CDR3 runs to 15 residues. CDR1 LGHNA and CDR2 YSLEER come from the germline V gene. This CDR3 reads CASSPGLADTYEQYF.

The rearrangement uses TRBV7-9 and TRBJ1-1; TCRdb picks TRBD1, but there is no DNA to check that call. Germline values: CDR1 SEHNR, CDR2 FQNEAQ (reference sequence). The length of the CDR3 is 16 residues. The CDR3 is CASSRRRGQGGTEAFF.

The CDR3 region is CASSYRTEYGYTF. The chain is built from TRBV7-9 and TRBJ1-2. The V gene's germline CDR1 is SEHNR and CDR2 FQNEAQ (reference sequence). The CDR3 runs to 13 residues. Full variable domain (remainder filled in from reference TRBV7-9 and TRBJ1-2): DTGVSQNPRHKITKRGQNVTFRCDPISEHNRLYWYRQTLGQGPEFLTYFQNEAQLEKSRLLSDRFSAERPKGSFSTLEIQRTEQGDSAMYLCASSYRTEYGYTFGSGTRLTVV.

The chain's CDR3 is CASGPRQSSYNEQFF. J is TRBJ2-1 and V is TRBV28. The CDR3 contains 15 residues. CDR1 MDHEN and CDR2 SYDVKM come from the germline V gene. Filled out from reference TRBV28 and TRBJ2-1, the complete variable domain reads DVKVTQSSRYLVKRTGEKVFLECVQDMDHENMFWYRQDPGLGLRLIYFSYDVKMKEKGDIPEGYSVSREKKERFSLILESASTNQTSMYLCASGPRQSSYNEQFFGPGTRLTVL.

This chain connects TRBV14 to TRBJ2-3; without DNA, the TCRdb call of TRBD2 cannot be checked. Germline values: CDR1 SGHDN, CDR2 FVKESK. This CDR3 spans 16 amino acids. CDR3 sequence: CASSLAAAGPTDTQYF.